These 24 T cell receptor beta chains originate from one sample sequenced in a study of response to subunit inactivated influenza vaccine. Via MiXCR, TCRdb re-called the RT-PCR reads, giving one row per CDR3 protein. The data show about 580,000 distinct CDR3 sequences, with 14% seen just once and 11% held by the top ten. The sample consisted of PBMCs from blood, taken 12 days after vaccination. These receptors came from a man aged 45 to 65 who received an inactivated influenza vaccine.

This clonotype was detected a few times. The J gene is TRBJ2-1, the V gene TRBV5-1, with 11 bases matching TRBD2. Germline CDR1 SGHRS, CDR2 YFSETQ. With V trimmed by 4 bases and J by 6 bases, 12 bases remained unmatched. This CDR3 has 17 residues. CDR3 protein: CASSLPLAGAAGNEQFF. Here the CDR3 DNA reads TGCGCCAGCAGCCTGCCACTAGCGGGAGCAGCAGGCAATGAGCAGTTCTTC.

The chain combines TRBV4-2 with TRBJ2-5; no clear D gene. The ends were cut back, 1 base at V and 1 base at J, with 10 bases in the middle. From germline, CDR1 is LGHNA and CDR2 YNFKEQ. The CDR3 is made up of 15 amino acids. CDR3 region: CASSQVSPGQETQYF. The CDR3 DNA reads TGTGCCAGCAGCCAAGTGAGCCCCGGCCAAGAGACCCAGTACTTC.

V usage is TRBV7-9 and J usage is TRBJ2-3; D is ambiguous. The V gene's germline CDR1 is SEHNR and CDR2 FQNEAQ (reference sequence). The ends were cut back, 6 bases at V and 5 bases at J, with 12 bases in the middle. There are 13 residues in the CDR3. The CDR3 sequence is CASRVTVGDTQYF. CDR3 nucleotide sequence: TGTGCCAGCAGGGTCACGGTGGGAGATACGCAGTATTTT.

This clonotype has at least ten counts. This chain links TRBV28 with TRBJ2-7; 10 nucleotides match TRBD2. V gave up 7 bases and J gave up 7 bases; unmatched junction bases: 10. Germline V gene sequence: CDR1 MDHEN, CDR2 SYDVKM. CDR3 length equals 14 residues. The CDR3 here is CASMEEREGGEQYF. In nucleotides, the CDR3 is TGTGCCAGCATGGAGGAGCGGGAGGGTGGTGAGCAGTACTTC.

This clonotype was seen a handful of times. V gene TRBV2 combines with J gene TRBJ1-5; 10 nucleotides agree with TRBD1. CDR3 length: 16 residues. The germline V gene has CDR1 SNHLY and CDR2 FYNNEI. V lost 3 bases and J lost 7; bases outside the gene matches: 9. CDR3 bases: TGTGCCAGCAGTGACTGGGGACAGGGGCTCGGGCAGCCCCAGCATTTT. Its translation: CASSDWGQGLGQPQHF.

The chain uses TRBV20-1 and TRBJ2-3; D not certain. The CDR3 covers 13 residues. Per germline, CDR1 DFQATT and CDR2 SNEGSKA (reference sequence). V lost 3 bases, J lost 2 bases, and 9 bases lay in between. Written as DNA, the CDR3 is TGCAGTGCTAGCCAGGTCCTCACAGATACGCAGTATTTT. This codes for CSASQVLTDTQYF.

This clonotype was observed a few times. The chain carries TRBV6-2 or TRBV6-3 and TRBJ2-3; D tentatively reads TRBD1 or TRBD2 (5 bases each). This CDR3 is 18 amino acids long. Germline V CDR1 and CDR2: MNHEY, SVGEGT. V was clipped by 4 bases and J by 4 bases, with 24 bases between them. The CDR3 loop reads CASSSLRDVAPTADTQYF. The CDR3 nucleotides read TGTGCCAGCAGTTCCCTCCGGGACGTCGCCCCAACGGCAGATACGCAGTATTTT.

The table lists this clonotype with a few counts. The chain has TRBV6-5 and TRBJ2-7, with 9 bases aligning to TRBD1. The CDR3 is 16 residues long. Per the germline V gene, CDR1 is MNHEY and CDR2 is SVGAGI. Losses at the gene ends were 4 bases for V and 5 bases for J; bases not matched to a gene: 12. The CDR3 nucleotides are TGTGCCAGCAGTTCTGCCTGGGACAGGGTGTACGACGAGCAGTACTTC. It codes for CASSSAWDRVYDEQYF.

The V gene is TRBV7-9, the J gene TRBJ1-2; D possibly corresponds to TRBD1 (6 bases). Trimming pared 4 bases from V and 3 bases from J, leaving 15 bases between. The germline gives CDR1 SEHNR, CDR2 FQNEAQ (reference sequence). The CDR3 has 15 amino acids. The chain's CDR3 is CASSSVEGGDYGYTF. The CDR3 DNA sequence: TGTGCCAGCAGCTCGGTTGAGGGGGGGGACTATGGCTACACCTTC.

This clonotype has a handful of counts. The J gene is TRBJ2-7, the V gene TRBV20-1, with D perhaps TRBD1 or TRBD2 (6 bases each). This CDR3 region has 14 residues. Germline V gives CDR1 DFQATT, CDR2 SNEGSKA (reference sequence). Trimming removed 5 bases from V and 2 bases from J, with 16 bases in between. This CDR3 is CSAGQGGLPYEQYF. DNA for the CDR3: TGCAGTGCTGGTCAAGGGGGGTTGCCCTACGAGCAGTACTTC.

The table lists this clonotype with a few counts. The chain employs TRBV5-1 and TRBJ2-3, with 8 bases that match TRBD2. Germline lookup yields CDR1 SGHRS and CDR2 YFSETQ. This CDR3 comprises 15 residues. The V and J ends lost 5 bases and 3 bases, in that order; junction bases with no gene match: 8. The CDR3 DNA follows: TGCGCCAGCAGTTTCAGCGGCGGGGGGACAGATACGCAGTATTTT. Translated, it gives CASSFSGGGTDTQYF.

This clonotype came up many times. The chain recombines TRBV7-2 with TRBJ2-1; unclear D gene. The CDR3 spans 11 residues. Trimming left V 3 bases short and J 7 bases short, with 4 bases between. Germline CDR1 SGHTA, CDR2 FQGNSA. The DNA of the CDR3 is TGTGCCAGCAGCTTTTTAAATGAGCAGTTCTTC. Translated, it gives CASSFLNEQFF.

This clonotype has only one observation. The chain uses TRBV27 and TRBJ2-2; D might be TRBD1 (5 bases). The CDR3 consists of 15 residues. V was shortened by 3 bases and J by 4 bases, with 12 bases between the two germline ends. Per the germline V gene, CDR1 is MNHEY and CDR2 is SMNVEV (reference sequence). CDR3 protein: CASSFSLTGTGELFF. The CDR3 coding sequence is TGTGCCAGCAGTTTCAGTTTAACAGGCACCGGGGAGCTGTTTTTT.

The table lists this clonotype with a few counts. The chain employs TRBV28 and TRBJ2-1, with D unresolved. Germline V gene data show CDR1 as MDHEN and CDR2 as SYDVKM. Trimming cost V 4 bases and J 4 bases, with 17 bases left between them. This CDR3 has 16 residues. CDR3 amino acids: CASSSPLLAGYNEQFF. CDR3 sequence (DNA): TGTGCCAGCAGTTCCCCACTTTTGGCAGGATACAATGAGCAGTTCTTC.

This chain links TRBV6-5 with TRBJ2-3, with D tentatively TRBD1 or TRBD2 (6 bases each). Looked up from germline, CDR1 is MNHEY and CDR2 is SVGAGI. The CDR3 consists of 14 residues. With 8 bases removed from V and 4 bases from J, the gap between germline ends came to 16 bases. The CDR3 DNA follows: TGTGCCAGCTGTTTTGGGGGGCCCCCAGATACGCAGTATTTT. This encodes CASCFGGPPDTQYF.

This clonotype has only a few counts. The genes are TRBV12-3 or TRBV12-4 and TRBJ2-5; TRBD2 is a possible D gene (5 bases). The CDR3 has 14 residues. The V and J ends lost 7 bases and 4 bases respectively, with 16 bases between them. CDR3 sequence: CASNSRGNGETQYF. The CDR3 DNA is TGTGCCAGCAACTCACGAGGGAACGGAGAGACCCAGTACTTC.

This clonotype was counted at least ten times. The V call is TRBV7-2, the J call TRBJ2-7; D may match TRBD1 or TRBD2 (5 bases each). V shed 1 base and J shed 5 bases, with 9 bases lying between them. This CDR3 spans 13 amino acids. Germline values: CDR1 SGHTA, CDR2 FQGNSA. The CDR3 loop reads CASSLGGADEQYF. Here the CDR3 DNA reads TGTGCCAGCAGCTTAGGAGGGGCAGACGAGCAGTACTTC.

This clonotype was seen a handful of times. The chain employs TRBV7-2 and TRBJ1-3, with a tentative D call TRBD1 (5 bases). The germline V gene encodes CDR1 SGHTA and CDR2 FQGNSA. The CDR3 is 15 amino acids. V dropped 3 bases and J dropped 0 bases, with 9 bases sitting between them. CDR3 loop: CASSFQGTSGNTIYF. The CDR3 DNA reads TGTGCCAGCAGCTTCCAGGGAACCTCTGGAAACACCATATATTTT.

This clonotype was seen more than once but under ten times. This chain connects TRBV30 to TRBJ1-5; D call uncertain. Per the germline V gene, CDR1 is GTSNPN and CDR2 is SVGIG (reference sequence). This CDR3 region has 13 residues. The V gene lost 0 bases and the J gene lost 7 bases, with 10 bases spanning the gap. Here the CDR3 DNA reads TGTGCCTGGAGTGTGACTTTCGGGCAGCCCCAGCATTTT. This encodes CAWSVTFGQPQHF.

V gene TRBV19 combines with J gene TRBJ1-5, with 9 bases lining up with TRBD1. The CDR3 has 16 amino acids. V shed 7 bases, J shed 0 bases, and the junction held 7 bases outside the gene matches. CDR1 is LNHDA and CDR2 is SQIVND in the germline V gene (reference sequence). CDR3 nucleotides: TGTGCCAGTACCTCCGGACAGGGGAATAGCAATCAGCCCCAGCATTTT. It translates to CASTSGQGNSNQPQHF.

V and J are TRBV6-2 or TRBV6-3 and TRBJ2-6, with D uncertain. The CDR3 is made up of 17 amino acids. V shed 1 base and J shed 0 bases, with 10 bases lying between them. Germline V gene lookup returns CDR1 MNHEY and CDR2 SVGEGT. The CDR3 loop reads CASSYFGRPSGANVLTF. The CDR3 DNA is TGTGCCAGCAGTTACTTCGGACGGCCCTCTGGGGCCAACGTCCTGACTTTC.

V is TRBV7-9 and J is TRBJ1-2; TRBD1 agrees at 8 bases. Trimming cost V 0 bases and J 8 bases; bases outside gene matches: 11. There are 16 residues in the CDR3. Germline loops: CDR1 SEHNR, CDR2 FQNEAQ (reference sequence). The CDR3 spells CASSLAVVTGDGGYTF. CDR3 nucleotide sequence: TGTGCCAGCAGCTTAGCCGTTGTGACAGGGGATGGGGGCTACACCTTC.

Many counts were recorded for this clonotype. The rearrangement links TRBV5-1 to TRBJ2-1; 7 bases agree with TRBD1. This CDR3 has 15 residues. V gave up 1 base and J gave up 4 bases; unmatched junction bases: 5. Germline V lookup: CDR1 SGHRS, CDR2 YFSETQ. The CDR3 spells CASSLWGQPYNEQFF. DNA for the CDR3: TGCGCCAGCAGCTTGTGGGGACAGCCGTACAATGAGCAGTTCTTC.

This sequence joins TRBV5-1 and TRBJ2-3; a possible D gene is TRBD2 (5 bases). Germline V gene sequence: CDR1 SGHRS, CDR2 YFSETQ. Trimming pared 6 bases from V and 2 bases from J, leaving 10 bases between. The CDR3 spans 13 residues. Here the CDR3 reads CASTQRFTDTQYF. CDR3 nucleotides: TGCGCCAGCACCCAGCGGTTCACAGATACGCAGTATTTT.